These T cell receptor beta chains were read from a single sample in a study of T-cell reconstitution after alpha-beta-depleted transplantation in children. Each CDR3 protein is one row after TCRdb ran MiXCR on the PCR reads. The sample lists about 500,000 distinct CDR3 sequences; 30% to 35% were seen once. Sample: PBMCs from the stem cell graft donor, taken from the stem cell graft. The receptors come from a human donor who donated a stem cell graft to a child with aplastic anemia. Each CDR3 is given with its conserved first and last residue. A D gene is named only where the DNA matches it firmly. Only part of the rows carry a size: once, few, many, or a class if the clone is expanded.

once	.	TRBV5-4	TRBJ1-1	TGTGCCAGCAGCTTGGGGAGGGTACCCACTGAAGCTTTCTTT	CASSLGRVPTEAFF
.	.	TRBV20-1	TRBJ2-3	TGCAGTGCTGGAGTTGGGGGACCTAGCACAGATACGCAGTATTTT	CSAGVGGPSTDTQYF
.	.	TRBV7-6	TRBJ2-2	TGTGCCAGCAGCTCCGGGACCACCCTCAACACCGGGGAGCTGTTTTTT	CASSSGTTLNTGELFF
.	.	TRBV20-1	TRBJ1-2	TGCAGTGCGGTGCGGCAGCCTAACTATGGCTACACCTTC	CSAVRQPNYGYTF
.	TRBD2	TRBV5-5	TRBJ2-3	TGTGCCAGCAGCTTGGTAGCGGGAGGGCCCAGCACAGATACGCAGTATTTT	CASSLVAGGPSTDTQYF
.	TRBD1	TRBV29-1	TRBJ2-7	TGCAGCGTTGAAAAGGGACAGGGGGCAGGGAACGAGCAGTACTTC	CSVEKGQGAGNEQYF
once	.	TRBV7-9	TRBJ1-1	TGTGCCAGCAGCCCCGGGGGTCCTCAGGAGGCTTTCTTT	CASSPGGPQEAFF
.	.	TRBV7-9	TRBJ1-3	TGTGCCAGCACCCCGTCGAACTCTGGAAACACCATATATTTT	CASTPSNSGNTIYF
once	.	TRBV11-2	TRBJ2-1	TGTGCCAGCAGCTTAGCGATCAGCAACTACAATGAGCAGTTCTTC	CASSLAISNYNEQFF
few	TRBD1	TRBV10-3	TRBJ2-3	TGTGCCATCAGTCGCCAGACAGGGATAAGCACAGATACGCAGTATTTT	CAISRQTGISTDTQYF
few	.	TRBV30	TRBJ1-1	TGTGCCTGGAGTATCCTCCGGACAGTGAACACTGAAGCTTTCTTT	CAWSILRTVNTEAFF
.	.	TRBV20-1	TRBJ2-1	TGCAGTGCTAGAGTAGGCGTCCAGCAGTTCTTC	CSARVGVQQFF
.	.	TRBV12-3/TRBV12-4	TRBJ2-3	TGTGCCAGCAGTTTTTTTTCGGCTAGCACAGATACGCAGTATTTT	CASSFFSASTDTQYF
.	.	TRBV7-3	TRBJ2-2	TGTGCCAGCAGCCGAATAGTCGGGACCACCGGGGAGCTGTTTTTT	CASSRIVGTTGELFF
few	TRBD1	TRBV29-1	TRBJ1-4	TGCAGCGCCCTGGACAGGGGTACAATCCAGCGAGAGGAAAAACTGTTTTTT	CSALDRGTIQREEKLFF
.	.	TRBV6-2/TRBV6-3	TRBJ2-6	TGTGCCAGCGACCCGACTGGGGCCAACGTCCTGACTTTC	CASDPTGANVLTF
.	.	TRBV27	TRBJ2-1	TGTGCCAGCAGTACCGGGACACCTTACAATGAGCAGTTCTTC	CASSTGTPYNEQFF
few	.	TRBV20-1	TRBJ1-1	TGCAGTGCTAGAGATGGGGTGAGGAGCACTGAAGCTTTCTTT	CSARDGVRSTEAFF